This T cell receptor (beta chain) was sequenced during a study of cytomegalovirus exposure and HLA in healthy donors. Study as a whole: About 85 million unique TCRs from HLA-typed donors were held in an early release of data.

PCR employed 60 Vbeta and 13 Jbeta primers. The data were produced by immunoSEQ multiplex PCR, yet TCRdb's version contains in-frame clones alone and is incomplete. The sample has over 100,000 clones, 81% seen once. Whole-study results and caveats: Within an earlier analysis, most TCR beta V segments proved productive either about 87% or about 30% of the time.

Details on this clone: Antigen: not known.

Germline CDR1 and CDR2: MGHRA and YSYEKL. The CDR3 runs 20 residues. V shed 4 bases, J shed 6 bases, and the junction held 18 bases outside the gene matches. Sequencing was performed on PBMCs. The source of this sequence is a woman in her 30s in good health and CMV-seronegative. The chain links TRBV4-1 to TRBJ2-1, with 13 nucleotides matching TRBD2. The DNA of the CDR3 is TGCGCCAGCAGCCCACGGGACCCGGGACTAGCGGGAATCTCTCCCAATGAGCAGTTCTTC. As protein: CASSPRDPGLAGISPNEQFF.